This T cell receptor (beta chain) is drawn from a study of blood T cell repertoires in COVID-19 (dated by TCRdb to between 2020 and 2021). In the study overall: Samples from collaborators originated in the United States, Italy and Spain and spanned both the acute and convalescent phases of COVID-19. Where HLA class I and class II types were available, the types were taken from metadata supplied by the sample provider, not from assay-based typing. The repertoires were released in a freely available public database meant as a resource for research on the immune response to SARS-CoV-2. The prospective study material was composed of cDNA or gDNA derived from T cells, B-cell-depleted T cells, or PBMCs. Deeply sampled blood TCRbeta repertoires from subjects exposed to, actively infected with, or recovered from COVID-19 were included in the dataset. A de-identified subject ID, COVID-19 status, age in years and sex were almost always included in the sample metadata. Samples came from the ongoing ImmuneRACE study (first 160 participants) plus 1,254 subjects from 6 global collaborators.

From a lookup of the germline V gene, CDR1 and CDR2 are SNHLY and FYNNEI. The cysteine opens and the phenylalanine closes a CDR3 of 13 amino acids. The DNA shown is the 39-base CDR3, in frame from base 1. The junction shows trimming of 6 bases on V and 1 base on J, plus 9 bases between the germline ends. Broad study findings and their caveats: Clinical and demographic metadata were provided uncurated, with the amount varying by source and participant.

TCRbeta CDR3 regions were amplified from genomic DNA using the immunoSEQ Assay, a bias-controlled multiplex PCR. The study's processing was this. The number of nucleated cells in each sample was estimated from the amplification of reference gene primers within the assay. Sequence reads were collapsed and filtered to measure the absolute abundance of every unique TCRbeta CDR3 rearrangement. Productive Simpson clonality was computed per sample as the square root of Simpson's diversity index over productive rearrangements. The immuneACCESS repertoire file appears here via TCRdb, limited to in-frame rearrangements. These files lack a portion of the clones; in checked studies, under half of the deficit traces to unresolved V genes, and the cause of the others is not known. That table gives V, J and clone size, and the DNA gave D and trimming. The sample records roughly 60,000 clones, around 84% of which are singletons. The ten largest account for approximately 5.6% of the sample.

Collaborating institutions collected whole blood in K2EDTA tubes following their own protocols. For TCRbeta analysis, collaborator samples were shipped as frozen whole blood, as isolated PBMCs, or as DNA extracted from either sample type. Remarks on this clone: What this receptor recognizes is not known. Base qualities are not recorded, but no much larger clone differs from it by a single base.

This clonotype was obtained from a woman aged 55-69 years with acute or convalescent COVID-19. Sequencing input: peripheral blood. The chain is made from TRBV2 and TRBJ1-2; TRBD1 is a possible D gene, resting on 6 matching bases. The DNA is as follows: TGTGCCAGCAGCCGGGACATTAACTATGGCTACACCTTC. This is translated as CASSRDINYGYTF.